This TCR beta chain was documented in a study of beta chain features in type 1 diabetes. Study outcomes and limitations: Among patients with Type 1 diabetes, TCRB CDR3s were moderately but significantly shorter in every one of the four CD4+ subsets.

cDNA synthesis used the whole RNA isolate, giving expressed TCRB sequences. TCRdb keeps only in-frame clones here, not all; method: immunoSEQ multiplex PCR. Among fewer than 650,000 clones listed, around a sixth were seen once. This clone was seen more than once but under ten times. Antigen specificity is unknown. The CDR3 spans 15 residues. Germline values: CDR1 SEHNR, CDR2 FQNEAQ (reference sequence). V lost 3 bases and J lost 1, with 10 bases in between. The chain recombines TRBV7-9 with TRBJ2-4, with D maybe TRBD2 (6 bases). The specimen sequenced was naive CD4+ T cells from blood. This TCR came from a man aged 18 to 30 in good health. The CDR3 here is CASSLGLLAKNIQYF. The CDR3 nucleotides are TGTGCCAGCAGCTTGGGACTTCTGGCCAAAAACATTCAGTACTTC.